What follows is one TCR beta chain and its context. With a much larger clone just one base away, this may be a read error. The entry originates in a study of regulatory T cells in long-lasting Graves disease. Turning to the study itself: The antithyroid drugs taken by newly diagnosed Graves' patients had been used for under 3 months.

This sample's time point: newly diagnosed GD, antithyroid drugs for less than 3 months. The TCR library was prepared using RNA isolated from PBMCs. HTBI primers from iRepertoire and Arm-PCR of CDR3 regions yielded the TCR beta libraries. One entry per CDR3 protein, called by TCRdb with MiXCR from the multiplex PCR reads. This sample yields hundreds of thousands of distinct CDR3 sequences, of which more than 10% are seen a single time; 8% to 10% belongs to the top ten. A further study also used this sample, focusing on T cells in Graves' hyperthyroidism and ophthalmopathy.

The TCR sequence derives from a woman aged 25 to 39 with Graves disease. The starting material was peripheral blood mononuclear cells (PBMCs), obtained at new diagnosis, from a patient treated with antithyroid drugs.

The CDR3 DNA is TGTGCCAGCAGCCTGGACGTTCTCGGGCGCGAGCAGTACTTC. This sequence encodes CASSLDVLGREQYF. This chain joins TRBV3-1 and TRBJ2-7, with D unresolved. Germline assignment: CDR1 LGHDT and CDR2 YNNKEL (reference sequence). The V end lost 4 bases, the J end lost 6 bases, and 16 bases lay between the germline ends. This CDR3 has 14 amino acids.